The 9 T cell receptor beta chains below were found in one sample sequenced in a study of blood T cell repertoires in COVID-19. Repertoires were generated with immunoSEQ multiplex PCR, while TCRdb's copy carries only in-frame clones and drops some. The data contain over 150,000 clones, over 65% of them singletons. What was sequenced was peripheral blood. Source of these receptors: a man older than 75 with acute or convalescent COVID-19.

V usage is TRBV5-1 and J usage is TRBJ2-2; TRBD1 might be the D (6 bases). Trimming pared 2 bases from V and 1 base from J, leaving 12 bases between. The CDR3 is made up of 16 amino acids. Germline V CDR1 and CDR2: SGHRS, YFSETQ. This CDR3 is CASSLGTLQNTGELFF. CDR3 DNA sequence: TGCGCCAGCAGCTTAGGGACACTACAGAACACCGGGGAGCTGTTTTTT.

The CDR3 DNA reads as TGTGCCAGCAGCCAACAGTCCTTCGCGGGGGGCCCATCCTATAATTCACCCCTCCACTTT. Its translation is CASSQQSFAGGPSYNSPLHF. This chain connects TRBV14 to TRBJ1-6; the D gene is possibly TRBD1 (6 bases). Trimming took 2 bases from V and 1 from J, leaving 21 bases between them. The germline CDR1 and CDR2 sequences are SGHDN and FVKESK. The CDR3 has 20 amino acids.

CDR3: CASSVSGTGALYGYTF. DNA of the CDR3: TGTGCCAGTAGTGTCTCCGGGACAGGGGCCCTCTATGGCTACACCTTC. The J gene is TRBJ1-2, the V gene TRBV19, with 10 bases aligning to TRBD1. Germline V gene data show CDR1 as LNHDA and CDR2 as SQIVND (reference sequence). V was pared by 5 bases and J by 4 bases, with 10 bases of the junction left unmatched. This CDR3 comprises 16 residues.

This clone was counted once. The chain employs TRBV7-3 and TRBJ1-1, with D possibly being TRBD1 (6 bases). The V gene lost 0 bases and the J gene lost 4 bases, with 21 bases spanning the gap. The CDR3 length is 18 residues. The germline gives CDR1 SGHTA, CDR2 FQGTGA. The CDR3 region is CASSLTGLWGQNSTEAFF. CDR3 DNA: TGTGCCAGCAGCTTAACAGGGCTTTGGGGACAAAATAGCACTGAAGCTTTCTTT.

The chain joins TRBV18 to TRBJ1-4; TRBD1 is a possible D gene (5 bases). Germline V gene sequence: CDR1 KGHSH, CDR2 LQKENI. This CDR3 is built from 16 residues. The V and J ends lost 8 bases and 8 bases respectively, with 24 bases between them. The CDR3 nucleotides read TGTGCCAGCGCCGACCCTCTCCAGGGATATGGCGAAAAACTGTTTTTT. Translated: CASADPLQGYGEKLFF.

This clone was seen a handful of times. The chain couples TRBV5-1 to TRBJ2-2, with 11 nucleotides matching TRBD2. V trimming: 4 bases; J trimming: 5 bases; junction bases outside the gene matches: 4. CDR1 and CDR2 (germline): SGHRS, YFSETQ. The CDR3 is made up of 15 amino acids. The CDR3: CASSDRTSGTGELFF. CDR3 sequence (DNA): TGCGCCAGCAGCGATCGGACTAGCGGGACCGGGGAGCTGTTTTTT.

This clone appeared a few times. The gene calls are TRBV6-6 and TRBJ2-7; D unresolved. The CDR3 extends over 13 amino acids. In germline, CDR1 is MNHNY, CDR2 SVGAGI (reference sequence). V was cut by 5 bases and J by 0 bases, with 8 bases left in between. CDR3 protein: CASSLVASYEQYV. The DNA for the CDR3 is TGTGCCAGCAGTCTCGTGGCCTCCTACGAGCAGTACGTC.

The chain links TRBV4-2 to TRBJ1-1; TRBD1 agrees at 8 bases. The CDR3 spans 16 residues. Germline-derived CDR1 and CDR2 are LGHNA and YNFKEQ. V lost 1 base to trimming and J lost 11 bases; unmatched junction nucleotides: 15. CDR3 in DNA: TGTGCCAGCAGCCAAGTTCCGGGACAGGTGAACTTGGGGGCTTTCTTT. It translates to CASSQVPGQVNLGAFF.

The chain joins TRBV30 to TRBJ2-3; TRBD2 might be the D (7 bases). The CDR3 extends over 14 amino acids. The V gene's germline CDR1 is GTSNPN and CDR2 SVGIG (reference sequence). Trimming stripped 5 bases from V and 3 bases from J, with 15 bases between. CDR3 amino acids: CAWAPGGLTDTQYF. The CDR3 DNA reads TGTGCCTGGGCCCCCGGGGGGCTGACAGATACGCAGTATTTT.